These 16 T cell receptor beta chains share one sample of origin, sequenced in a study of T cells after posttransplantation cyclophosphamide. TCRdb's table, derived via immunoSEQ multiplex PCR, lists solely in-frame clones and lacks some. The sample has 16,000 or so clones; around nine tenths are singletons. Busulfan-fludarabine conditioning, marrow transplant, and cyclophosphamide on days +3 and +4 were administered. Sample: CD4+ T cells sorted from blood, taken after allogeneic stem cell transplant with posttransplant cyclophosphamide. The receptors shown here come from a male patient between 60 and 69 years old who received an allogeneic stem cell transplant from a related donor and was CMV-positive. The graft donor may be the source of some T cells.

J is TRBJ2-3 and V is TRBV5-1; 10 bases match TRBD2. There are 14 residues in the CDR3. Losses at the gene ends were 4 bases for V and 4 bases for J; bases not matched to a gene: 3. CDR1 and CDR2 (germline): SGHRS, YFSETQ. CDR3 sequence: CASSPGLASDTQYF. The CDR3 coding sequence is TGCGCCAGCAGCCCGGGACTAGCGTCAGATACGCAGTATTTT.

V is TRBV13 and J is TRBJ2-3; the match to TRBD2 covers 10 bases. V lost 5 bases, J lost 2 bases, and 13 bases stayed unmatched. The V gene's germline CDR1 is PRHDT and CDR2 FYEKMQ (reference sequence). This CDR3 is built from 18 residues. Here the CDR3 DNA reads TGTGCCAGCAGCCTAACCGGGGGCAGCGGGGGGGACACAGATACGCAGTATTTT. Its translation is CASSLTGGSGGDTDTQYF.

This rearrangement joins TRBV4-3 to TRBJ1-2; D is possibly TRBD1 (6 bases). Per germline, CDR1 LGHNA and CDR2 YSLEER. This CDR3 is built from 16 residues. V lost 0 bases, J lost 3 bases, and 14 bases lay in between. This chain's CDR3 is CASSQEGQDSHYGYTF. As DNA, the CDR3 is TGCGCCAGCAGCCAAGAGGGTCAGGACAGCCACTATGGCTACACCTTC.

The genes are TRBV7-2 and TRBJ2-5; TRBD2 matches at 12 bases. The V and J ends lost 5 bases and 4 bases, in that order; junction bases with no gene match: 5. The CDR3 spans 15 residues. Germline V CDR1 and CDR2: SGHTA, FQGNSA. DNA of the CDR3: TGTGCCAGCAGCGATACTAGCGGGGGGAGAGAGACCCAGTACTTC. Translation gives CASSDTSGGRETQYF.

The rearrangement uses TRBV10-3 and TRBJ1-4; 10 bases align to TRBD1. Germline lookup yields CDR1 ENHRY and CDR2 SYGVKD. The trim removed 3 bases at V and 12 bases at J, leaving 7 bases unmatched. The CDR3 totals 14 residues. The CDR3 loop is CAISDGQGDMELFF. CDR3 coding DNA: TGTGCCATCAGTGACGGACAGGGGGATATGGAACTGTTTTTT.

CDR3 bases: TGTGCCAGCAGCGTAGGGGACAGGGGAGGAGAGACCCAGTACTTC. Translation: CASSVGDRGGETQYF. The rearrangement links TRBV9 to TRBJ2-5, with TRBD1 identical over 10 bases. The germline CDR1 and CDR2 sequences are SGDLS and YYNGEE. V was clipped by 0 bases and J by 4 bases; unmatched bases: 3. This CDR3 comprises 15 residues.

The V gene is TRBV10-2, the J gene TRBJ2-1; D remains ambiguous. Per the germline V gene, CDR1 is WSHSY and CDR2 is SAAADI. The V end lost 6 bases, the J end lost 0 bases, and 9 bases lay between the germline ends. CDR3 length: 14 amino acids. CDR3 region: CASSDWSSYNEQFF. CDR3 sequence (DNA): TGCGCCAGCAGCGACTGGAGCTCCTACAATGAGCAGTTCTTC.

This rearrangement joins TRBV6-1 to TRBJ1-4, with TRBD1 as a possible D gene (5 bases). This CDR3 spans 15 amino acids. V shed 5 bases and J shed 8 bases, with 18 bases lying between them. Germline values: CDR1 MNHNS, CDR2 SASEGT. CDR3 protein: CASSSQGGLSEKLFF. CDR3 sequence (DNA): TGTGCCAGCAGTTCTCAGGGAGGGTTAAGCGAAAAACTGTTTTTT.

The V call is TRBV6-1, the J call TRBJ2-7, with TRBD1 as a possible D gene (5 bases). V shed 6 bases and J shed 1 base, with 10 bases lying between them. CDR3 size: 13 residues. Germline V gives CDR1 MNHNS, CDR2 SASEGT. Here the CDR3 reads CASSQGKSYEQYF. CDR3 nucleotides: TGTGCCAGCAGCCAGGGAAAGTCCTACGAGCAGTACTTC.

The rearrangement uses TRBV7-2 and TRBJ1-5; 7 bases line up with TRBD1. J gave up 5 bases and V 1 base, and 5 bases lay outside the gene matches. Germline V lookup: CDR1 SGHTA, CDR2 FQGNSA. CDR3 size: 15 residues. The CDR3 region is CASSLGQGIYQPQHF. The CDR3 DNA reads as TGTGCCAGCAGCTTAGGACAGGGTATCTATCAGCCCCAGCATTTT. Full variable domain (outside the CDR3, taken from reference TRBV7-2 and TRBJ1-5): GAGVSQSPSNKVTEKGKDVELRCDPISGHTALYWYRQSLGQGLEFLIYFQGNSAPDKSGLPSDRFSAERTGGSVSTLTIQRTQQEDSAVYLCASSLGQGIYQPQHFGDGTRLSIL.

This clone was observed once. The chain uses TRBV2 and TRBJ2-3, with D tentatively TRBD1 (6 bases). The germline V gene has CDR1 SNHLY and CDR2 FYNNEI. The CDR3 extends over 14 amino acids. The V end was cut by 7 bases, the J end by 0 bases, with 11 bases between. DNA of the CDR3: TGTGCCAGCAACCCTGGACAGAGCACAGATACGCAGTATTTT. This gives the protein CASNPGQSTDTQYF. Filled out from reference TRBV2 and TRBJ2-3, the complete variable domain reads EPEVTQTPSHQVTQMGQEVILRCVPISNHLYFYWYRQILGQKVEFLVSFYNNEISEKSEIFDDQFSVERPDGSNFTLKIRSTKLEDSAMYFCASNPGQSTDTQYFGPGTRLTVL.

The genes are TRBV10-2 and TRBJ1-1, with D possibly matching TRBD1 (5 bases). V gave up 2 bases and J gave up 3 bases, with 13 bases separating them. Germline loops: CDR1 WSHSY, CDR2 SAAADI. The CDR3 has 15 amino acids. CDR3 region: CASSEGGAADTEAFF. CDR3 in DNA: TGCGCCAGCAGTGAGGGTGGGGCCGCTGACACTGAAGCTTTCTTT.

The DNA for the CDR3 is TGTGCCAGCAGCTTAAATGTCCGGACTAGCGGGCAAGAGCAGTTCTTC. It specifies CASSLNVRTSGQEQFF. The chain recombines TRBV7-2 with TRBJ2-1, with TRBD2 matching over 11 bases. V trimming: 2 bases; J trimming: 10 bases; junction bases outside the gene matches: 10. Per germline, CDR1 SGHTA and CDR2 FQGNSA. This CDR3 spans 16 amino acids.

The chain recombines TRBV2 with TRBJ1-1; D unresolved. This CDR3 spans 12 amino acids. Per the germline V gene, CDR1 is SNHLY and CDR2 is FYNNEI. V shed 6 bases and J shed 8 bases, with 13 bases lying between them. CDR3 coding DNA: TGTGCCAGCAGAGATGACGGAGAAGAAGCTTTCTTT. It encodes CASRDDGEEAFF.

The V and J genes are TRBV11-1 and TRBJ2-7; TRBD2 agrees at 12 bases. The CDR3 has 14 amino acids. Germline loops: CDR1 SGHAT, CDR2 FQDESV (reference sequence). The ends lost 5 bases at V and 3 bases at J; junction bases unmatched: 2. As DNA, the CDR3 is TGTGCCAGCAGCCCGACTAGCGGGGGCTACGAGCAGTACTTC. Its protein product is CASSPTSGGYEQYF.

V usage is TRBV19 and J usage is TRBJ2-5; TRBD2 might be the D (7 bases). The CDR3 has 14 amino acids. Germline V lookup: CDR1 LNHDA, CDR2 SQIVND (reference sequence). The V gene lost 3 bases and the J gene lost 5 bases, with 13 bases spanning the gap. The CDR3 DNA sequence: TGTGCCAGTAGTATTGGGGGGGGGCTGGAGACCCAGTACTTC. Its protein is CASSIGGGLETQYF.